This entry lists 5 T cell receptor beta chains sequenced from one sample in a study of CD8+CD57+ T cells in acquired aplastic anemia. Before being chosen for sequencing, patients had shown CD8+CD57+ cell expansion by flow cytometry. The TCR beta profiling, which covered VDJ combination and CDR3 sequence, was carried out using genomic DNA as the template. Using its own MiXCR run on the reads, TCRdb lists one record per CDR3 protein. Among approximately 180,000 distinct CDR3 sequences listed, around 48% were seen once. Sequencing was performed on sorted CD4+, CD8+, or CD8+CD57+ T cells (not recorded which) from PBMCs. Source of these receptors: a human donor with aplastic anemia.

V and J are TRBV10-3 and TRBJ1-5, with TRBD1 as a possible D gene (6 bases). The V gene lost 0 bases and the J gene lost 1 base, with 16 bases spanning the gap. In germline, CDR1 is ENHRY, CDR2 SYGVKD. The CDR3 has 18 amino acids. The CDR3 DNA reads as TGTGCCATCAGTGAGTCTAATGGGCCAGGGGACAGCAATCAGCCCCAGCATTTT. Amino acids: CAISESNGPGDSNQPQHF.

This clonotype was seen at least ten times. The CDR3 bases are TGTGCCAGCAGCTCCCCCGGGACAGGGGTGAACTATGGCTACACCTTC. It yields the protein CASSSPGTGVNYGYTF. V gene TRBV5-5 combines with J gene TRBJ1-2; 10 bases line up with TRBD1. The CDR3 runs 16 residues. With 3 bases clipped from V and 2 bases from J, the junction kept 7 bases outside the gene matches. From germline, CDR1 is SGHKS and CDR2 YYEKEE (reference sequence).

This clonotype was recorded at least ten times. The chain is built from TRBV20-1 and TRBJ1-6; D call uncertain. This CDR3 has 16 amino acids. Between the trimmed V and J ends, which lost 2 bases and 0 bases, there was a span of 11 bases. Germline V gene lookup returns CDR1 DFQATT and CDR2 SNEGSKA (reference sequence). The CDR3 reads CSARWTLASYNSPLHF. CDR3 nucleotides: TGCAGTGCTAGATGGACCCTCGCCTCCTATAATTCACCCCTCCACTTT.

This clonotype has only one observation. The chain carries TRBV25-1 and TRBJ2-3; 8 bases map to TRBD1. The CDR3 has 18 amino acids. The germline gives CDR1 MGHDK, CDR2 SYGVNS. The trim removed 2 bases at V and 0 bases at J, leaving 10 bases unmatched. The CDR3 loop is CASSEVFVTGDSTDTQYF. As DNA, the CDR3 is TGTGCCAGCAGTGAAGTCTTTGTGACAGGGGACAGCACAGATACGCAGTATTTT. Full variable domain (remainder filled in from reference TRBV25-1 and TRBJ2-3): EADIYQTPRYLVIGTGKKITLECSQTMGHDKMYWYQQDPGMELHLIHYSYGVNSTEKGDLSSESTVSRIRTEHFPLTLESARPSHTSQYLCASSEVFVTGDSTDTQYFGPGTRLTVL.

This clonotype was seen repeatedly, ten times or more. This chain connects TRBV20-1 to TRBJ1-6; 7 bases fit TRBD1. Germline-derived CDR1 and CDR2 are DFQATT and SNEGSKA (reference sequence). The CDR3 has 16 residues. CDR3 nucleotides: TGCAGCGTCTTCGGACAGGAGGTCGGGTCCGATTCACCCCTCCACTTT. Its protein product is CSVFGQEVGSDSPLHF.